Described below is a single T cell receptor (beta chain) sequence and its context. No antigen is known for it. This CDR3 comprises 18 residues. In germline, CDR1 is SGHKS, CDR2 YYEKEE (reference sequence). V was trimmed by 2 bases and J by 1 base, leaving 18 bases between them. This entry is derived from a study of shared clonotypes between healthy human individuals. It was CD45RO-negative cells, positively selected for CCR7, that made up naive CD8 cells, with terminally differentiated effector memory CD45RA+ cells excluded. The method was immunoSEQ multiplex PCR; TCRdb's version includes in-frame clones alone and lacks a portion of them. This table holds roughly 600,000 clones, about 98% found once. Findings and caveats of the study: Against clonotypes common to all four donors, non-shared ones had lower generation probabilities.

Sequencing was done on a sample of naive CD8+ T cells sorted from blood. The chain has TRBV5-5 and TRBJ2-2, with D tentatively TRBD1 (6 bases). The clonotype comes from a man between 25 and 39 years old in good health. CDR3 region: CASSFIFAPGQNTGELFF. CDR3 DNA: TGTGCCAGCAGCTTTATTTTCGCCCCGGGACAGAACACCGGGGAGCTGTTTTTT.